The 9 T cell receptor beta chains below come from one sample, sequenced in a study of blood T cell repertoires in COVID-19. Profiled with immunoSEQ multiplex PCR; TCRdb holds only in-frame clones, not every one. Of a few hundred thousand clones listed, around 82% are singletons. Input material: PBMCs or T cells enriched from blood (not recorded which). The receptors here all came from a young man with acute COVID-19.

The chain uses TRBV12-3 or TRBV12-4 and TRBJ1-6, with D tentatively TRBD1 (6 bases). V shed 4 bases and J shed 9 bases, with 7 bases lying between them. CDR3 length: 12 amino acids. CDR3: CASSSTGSPLHF. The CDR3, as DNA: TGTGCCAGCAGTTCGACAGGTTCACCCCTCCACTTT.

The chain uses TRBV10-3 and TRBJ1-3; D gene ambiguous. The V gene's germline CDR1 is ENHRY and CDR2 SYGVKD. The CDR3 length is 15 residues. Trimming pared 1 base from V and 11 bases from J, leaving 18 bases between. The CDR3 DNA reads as TGTGCCATCAGTGAGTTGGAGAGAAGCCCATGGGCCATATATTTT. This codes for CAISELERSPWAIYF.

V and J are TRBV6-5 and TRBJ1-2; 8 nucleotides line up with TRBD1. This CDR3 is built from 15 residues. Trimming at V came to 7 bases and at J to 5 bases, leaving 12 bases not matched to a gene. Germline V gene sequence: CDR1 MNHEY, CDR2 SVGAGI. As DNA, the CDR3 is TGTGCCAGCATTCCCGCCGGGACAGGCGGATATGGCTACACCTTC. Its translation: CASIPAGTGGYGYTF.

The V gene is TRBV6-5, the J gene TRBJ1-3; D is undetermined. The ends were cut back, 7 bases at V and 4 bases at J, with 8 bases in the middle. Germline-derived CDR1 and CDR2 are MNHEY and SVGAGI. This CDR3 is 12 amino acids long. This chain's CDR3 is CASIGLGNTIYF. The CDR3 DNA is TGTGCCAGCATAGGACTGGGAAACACCATATATTTT.

CDR3 in amino acids: CASSLQGYSYNEQFF. The CDR3 bases are TGTGCCAGCAGTTTACAGGGGTACTCCTACAATGAGCAGTTCTTC. This chain links TRBV2 with TRBJ2-1, with 7 positions matching TRBD1. J gave up 0 bases and V 5 bases, and 4 bases lay outside the gene matches. The CDR3 covers 15 residues. Germline CDR1 and CDR2: SNHLY and FYNNEI.

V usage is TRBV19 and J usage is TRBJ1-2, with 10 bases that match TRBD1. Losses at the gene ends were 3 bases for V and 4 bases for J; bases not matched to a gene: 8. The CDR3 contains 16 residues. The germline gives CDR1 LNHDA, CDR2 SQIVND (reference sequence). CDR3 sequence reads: CASSMVHRTGGYGYTF. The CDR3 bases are TGTGCCAGTAGTATGGTCCATAGGACAGGGGGCTATGGCTACACCTTC.

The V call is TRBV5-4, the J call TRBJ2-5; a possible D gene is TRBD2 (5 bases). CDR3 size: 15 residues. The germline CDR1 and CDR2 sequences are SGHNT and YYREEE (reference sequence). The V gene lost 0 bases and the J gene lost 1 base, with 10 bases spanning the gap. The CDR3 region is CASSLALSGQETQYF. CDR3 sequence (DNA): TGTGCCAGCAGCTTGGCCCTCAGCGGCCAAGAGACCCAGTACTTC. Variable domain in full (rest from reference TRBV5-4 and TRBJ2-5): ETGVTQSPTHLIKTRGQQVTLRCSSQSGHNTVSWYQQALGQGPQFIFQYYREEENGRGNFPPRFSGLQFPNYSSELNVNALELDDSALYLCASSLALSGQETQYFGPGTRLLVL.

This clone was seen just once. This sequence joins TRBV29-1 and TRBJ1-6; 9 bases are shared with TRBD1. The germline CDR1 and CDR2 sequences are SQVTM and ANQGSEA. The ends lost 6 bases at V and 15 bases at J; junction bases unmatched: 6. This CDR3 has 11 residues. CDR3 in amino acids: CSVETGGLLHF. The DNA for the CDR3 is TGCAGCGTCGAGACAGGGGGTCTCCTCCACTTT.

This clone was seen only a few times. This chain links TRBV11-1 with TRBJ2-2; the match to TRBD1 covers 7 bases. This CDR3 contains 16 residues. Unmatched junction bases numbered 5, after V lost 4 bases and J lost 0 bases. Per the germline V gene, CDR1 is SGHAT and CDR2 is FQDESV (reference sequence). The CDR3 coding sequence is TGTGCCAGCAGCTCGGGACAGAACGCGAACACCGGGGAGCTGTTTTTT. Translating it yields CASSSGQNANTGELFF.